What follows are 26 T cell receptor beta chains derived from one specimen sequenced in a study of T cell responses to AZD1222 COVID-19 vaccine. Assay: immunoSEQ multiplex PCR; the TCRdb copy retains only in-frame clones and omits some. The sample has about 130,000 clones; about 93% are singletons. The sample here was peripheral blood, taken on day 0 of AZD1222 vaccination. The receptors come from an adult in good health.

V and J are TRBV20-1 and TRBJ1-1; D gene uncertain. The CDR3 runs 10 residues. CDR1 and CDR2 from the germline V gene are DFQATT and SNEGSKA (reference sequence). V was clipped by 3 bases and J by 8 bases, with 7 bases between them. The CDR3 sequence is CSARLQEAFF. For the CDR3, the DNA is TGCAGTGCTAGGTTGCAGGAAGCTTTCTTT.

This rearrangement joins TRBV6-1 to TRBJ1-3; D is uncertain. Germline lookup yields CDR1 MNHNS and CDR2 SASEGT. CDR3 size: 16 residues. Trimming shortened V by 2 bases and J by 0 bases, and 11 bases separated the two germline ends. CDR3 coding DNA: TGTGCCAGCAGTGAACGCGGCAGCCCCTCTGGAAACACCATATATTTT. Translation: CASSERGSPSGNTIYF.

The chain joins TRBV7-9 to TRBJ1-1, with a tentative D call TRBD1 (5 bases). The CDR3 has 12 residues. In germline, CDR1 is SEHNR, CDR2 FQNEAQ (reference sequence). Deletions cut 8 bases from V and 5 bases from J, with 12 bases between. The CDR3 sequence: CASEGIGTEAFF. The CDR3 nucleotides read TGTGCCAGCGAGGGGATAGGGACTGAAGCTTTCTTT. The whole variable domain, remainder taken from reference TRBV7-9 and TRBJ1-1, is DTGVSQNPRHKITKRGQNVTFRCDPISEHNRLYWYRQTLGQGPEFLTYFQNEAQLEKSRLLSDRFSAERPKGSFSTLEIQRTEQGDSAMYLCASEGIGTEAFFGQGTRLTVV.

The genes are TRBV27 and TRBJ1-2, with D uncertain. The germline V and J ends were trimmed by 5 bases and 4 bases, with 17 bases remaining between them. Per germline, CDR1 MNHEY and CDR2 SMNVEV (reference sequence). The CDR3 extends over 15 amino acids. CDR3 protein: CASSPRTSSSYGYTF. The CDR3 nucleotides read TGTGCCAGCAGTCCCCGGACCTCTAGTAGCTATGGCTACACCTTC.

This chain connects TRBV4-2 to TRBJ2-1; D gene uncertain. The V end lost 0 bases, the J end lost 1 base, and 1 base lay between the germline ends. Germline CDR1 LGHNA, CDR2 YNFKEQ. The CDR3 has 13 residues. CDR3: CASSQDSYNEQFF. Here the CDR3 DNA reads TGTGCCAGCAGCCAAGATTCCTACAATGAGCAGTTCTTC.

The CDR3 region is CASSQDLRENTEAFF. CDR3 coding DNA: TGTGCCAGCAGCCAAGATTTACGAGAAAACACTGAAGCTTTCTTT. The genes are TRBV3-1 (or the pseudogene TRBV3-2) and TRBJ1-1; D remains unclear. This CDR3 is 15 amino acids long. Germline V gene data show CDR1 as LGHDT and CDR2 as YNNKEL (reference sequence). V shed 0 bases and J shed 2 bases, with 10 bases lying between them.

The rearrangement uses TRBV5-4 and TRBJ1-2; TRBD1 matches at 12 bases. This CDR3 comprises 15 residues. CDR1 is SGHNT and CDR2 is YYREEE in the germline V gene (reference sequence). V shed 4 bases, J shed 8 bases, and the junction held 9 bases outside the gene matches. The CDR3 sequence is CASSGPGQGALGYTF. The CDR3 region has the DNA TGTGCCAGCAGCGGTCCGGGACAGGGGGCGTTGGGCTACACCTTC.

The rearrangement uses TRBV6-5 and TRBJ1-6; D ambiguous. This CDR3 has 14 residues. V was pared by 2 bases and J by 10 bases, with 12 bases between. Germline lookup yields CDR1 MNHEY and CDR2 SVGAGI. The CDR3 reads CASSYRGRRSPLHF. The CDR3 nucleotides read TGTGCCAGCAGTTACCGAGGGAGACGATCACCCCTCCACTTT.

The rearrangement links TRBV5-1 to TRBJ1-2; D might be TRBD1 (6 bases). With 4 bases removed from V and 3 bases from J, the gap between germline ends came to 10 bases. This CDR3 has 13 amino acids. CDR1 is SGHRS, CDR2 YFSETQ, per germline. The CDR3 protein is CASSTQGDYGYTF. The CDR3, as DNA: TGCGCCAGCAGCACACAGGGAGACTATGGCTACACCTTC. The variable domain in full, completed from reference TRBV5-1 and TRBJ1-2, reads KAGVTQTPRYLIKTRGQQVTLSCSPISGHRSVSWYQQTPGQGLQFLFEYFSETQRNKGNFPGRFSGRQFSNSRSEMNVSTLELGDSALYLCASSTQGDYGYTFGSGTRLTVV.

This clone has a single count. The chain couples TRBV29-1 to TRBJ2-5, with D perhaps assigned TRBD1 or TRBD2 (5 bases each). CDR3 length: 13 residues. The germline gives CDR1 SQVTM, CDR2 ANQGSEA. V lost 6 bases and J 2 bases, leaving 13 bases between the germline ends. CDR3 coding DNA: TGCAGCGTGGGTTTGGGGGTTCAAGAGACCCAGTACTTC. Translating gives CSVGLGVQETQYF. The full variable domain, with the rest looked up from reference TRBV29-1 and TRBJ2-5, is SAVISQKPSRDICQRGTSLTIQCQVDSQVTMMFWYRQQPGQSLTLIATANQGSEATYESGFVIDKFPISRPNLTFSTLTVSNMSPEDSSIYLCSVGLGVQETQYFGPGTRLLVL.

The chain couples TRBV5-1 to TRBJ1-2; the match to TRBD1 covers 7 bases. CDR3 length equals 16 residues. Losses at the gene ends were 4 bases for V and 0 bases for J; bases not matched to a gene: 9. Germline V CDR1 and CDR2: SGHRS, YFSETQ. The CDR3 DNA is TGCGCCAGCAGCCCGGCCCCGACAGGGACTAACTATGGCTACACCTTC. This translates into CASSPAPTGTNYGYTF.

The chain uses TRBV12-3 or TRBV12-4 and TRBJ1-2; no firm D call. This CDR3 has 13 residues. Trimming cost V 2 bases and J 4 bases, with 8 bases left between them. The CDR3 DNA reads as TGTGCCAGCAGTTTACGGGGAGGCTATGGCTACACCTTC. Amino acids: CASSLRGGYGYTF.

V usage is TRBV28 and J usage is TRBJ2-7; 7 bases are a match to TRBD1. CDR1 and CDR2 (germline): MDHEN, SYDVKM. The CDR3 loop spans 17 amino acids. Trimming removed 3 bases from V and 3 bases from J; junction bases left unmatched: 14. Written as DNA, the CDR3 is TGTGCCAGCAGTTTGAGCCGTATGAGGGACAGCATCTACGAGCAGTACTTC. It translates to CASSLSRMRDSIYEQYF.

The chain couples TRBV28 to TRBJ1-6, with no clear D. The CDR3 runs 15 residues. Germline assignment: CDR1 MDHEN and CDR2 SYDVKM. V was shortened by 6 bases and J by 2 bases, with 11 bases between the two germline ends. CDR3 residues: CASRPGSPYNSPLHF. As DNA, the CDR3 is TGTGCCAGCAGGCCCGGTTCGCCCTATAATTCACCCCTCCACTTT.

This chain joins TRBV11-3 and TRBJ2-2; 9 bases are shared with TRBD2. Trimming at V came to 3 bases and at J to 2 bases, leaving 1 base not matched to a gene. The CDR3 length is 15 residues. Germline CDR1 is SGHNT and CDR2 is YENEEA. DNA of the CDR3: TGTGCCAGCAGCTTTAGCGGGGGTAACACCGGGGAGCTGTTTTTT. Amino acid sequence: CASSFSGGNTGELFF.

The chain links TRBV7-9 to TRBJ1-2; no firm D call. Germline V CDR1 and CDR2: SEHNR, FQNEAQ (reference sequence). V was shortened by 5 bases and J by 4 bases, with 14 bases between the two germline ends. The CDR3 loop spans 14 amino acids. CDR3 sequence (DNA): TGTGCCAGCAGCCAGCGGACGGATAGCTATGGCTACACCTTC. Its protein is CASSQRTDSYGYTF.

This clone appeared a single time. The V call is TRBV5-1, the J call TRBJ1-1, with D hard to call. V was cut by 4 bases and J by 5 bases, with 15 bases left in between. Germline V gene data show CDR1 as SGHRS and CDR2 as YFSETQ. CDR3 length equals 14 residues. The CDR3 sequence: CASSRPEGTTEAFF. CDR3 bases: TGCGCCAGCAGCCGTCCCGAGGGCACGACTGAAGCTTTCTTT.

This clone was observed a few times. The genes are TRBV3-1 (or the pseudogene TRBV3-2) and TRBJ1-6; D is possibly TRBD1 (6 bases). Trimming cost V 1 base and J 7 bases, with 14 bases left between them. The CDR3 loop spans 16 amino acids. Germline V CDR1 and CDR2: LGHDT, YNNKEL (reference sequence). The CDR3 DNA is TGTGCCAGCAGCCAAGCCCACAGGGTGAGGAATTCACCCCTCCACTTT. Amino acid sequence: CASSQAHRVRNSPLHF.

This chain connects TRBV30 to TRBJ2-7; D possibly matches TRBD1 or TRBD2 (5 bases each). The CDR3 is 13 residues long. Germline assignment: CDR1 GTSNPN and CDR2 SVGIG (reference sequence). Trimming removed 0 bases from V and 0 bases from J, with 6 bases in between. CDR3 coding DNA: TGTGCCTGGAGTGTCGGGACCTCCTACGAGCAGTACTTC. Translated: CAWSVGTSYEQYF.

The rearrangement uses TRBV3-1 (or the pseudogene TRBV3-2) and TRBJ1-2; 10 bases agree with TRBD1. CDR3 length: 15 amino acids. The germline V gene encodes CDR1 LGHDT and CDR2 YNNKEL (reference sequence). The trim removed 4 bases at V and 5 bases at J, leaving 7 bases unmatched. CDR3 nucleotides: TGTGCCAGCAGCCTTGGGACAGGGGAGGGGTATGGCTACACCTTC. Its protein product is CASSLGTGEGYGYTF.

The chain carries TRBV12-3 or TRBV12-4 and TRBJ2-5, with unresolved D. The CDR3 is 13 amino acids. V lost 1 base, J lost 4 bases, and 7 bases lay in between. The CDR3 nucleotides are TGTGCCAGCAGTTTAGGGCCTGGAGAGACCCAGTACTTC. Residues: CASSLGPGETQYF.

The CDR3 protein is CASSLAVPGTYEQYF. In DNA, the CDR3 is TGCGCCAGCAGCTTGGCTGTGCCCGGTACCTACGAGCAGTACTTC. The chain joins TRBV5-1 to TRBJ2-7, with D unclear. The germline V and J ends were trimmed by 0 bases and 2 bases, with 12 bases remaining between them. This CDR3 contains 15 residues. Germline CDR1 reads SGHRS; CDR2 reads YFSETQ.

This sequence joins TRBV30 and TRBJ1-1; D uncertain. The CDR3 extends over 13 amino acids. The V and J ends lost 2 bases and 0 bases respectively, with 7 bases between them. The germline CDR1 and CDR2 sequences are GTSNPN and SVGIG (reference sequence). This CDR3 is CAWSSEMNTEAFF. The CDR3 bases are TGTGCCTGGAGTTCAGAGATGAACACTGAAGCTTTCTTT.

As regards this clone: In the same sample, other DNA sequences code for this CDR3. The CDR3 nucleotides read TGTGCCAGCAGTTATGGGGGGGTGAACACTGAAGCTTTCTTT. Its protein is CASSYGGVNTEAFF. This chain joins TRBV6-5 and TRBJ1-1, with D possibly being TRBD1 (5 bases). The CDR3 has 14 residues. The V end was cut by 3 bases, the J end by 0 bases, with 8 bases between. CDR1 and CDR2 (germline): MNHEY, SVGAGI.

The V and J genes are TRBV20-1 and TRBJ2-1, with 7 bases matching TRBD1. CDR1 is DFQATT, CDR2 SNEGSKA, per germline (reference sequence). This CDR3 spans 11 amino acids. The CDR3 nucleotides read TGCAGCGGACAGGACTACAATGAGCAGTTCTTC. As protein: CSGQDYNEQFF.

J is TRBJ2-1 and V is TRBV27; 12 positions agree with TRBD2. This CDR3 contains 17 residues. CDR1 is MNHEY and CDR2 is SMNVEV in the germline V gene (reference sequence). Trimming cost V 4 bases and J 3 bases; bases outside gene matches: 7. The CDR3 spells CASSSRLAGDHYNEQFF. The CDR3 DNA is TGTGCCAGCAGTTCCCGACTAGCGGGGGACCACTACAATGAGCAGTTCTTC.